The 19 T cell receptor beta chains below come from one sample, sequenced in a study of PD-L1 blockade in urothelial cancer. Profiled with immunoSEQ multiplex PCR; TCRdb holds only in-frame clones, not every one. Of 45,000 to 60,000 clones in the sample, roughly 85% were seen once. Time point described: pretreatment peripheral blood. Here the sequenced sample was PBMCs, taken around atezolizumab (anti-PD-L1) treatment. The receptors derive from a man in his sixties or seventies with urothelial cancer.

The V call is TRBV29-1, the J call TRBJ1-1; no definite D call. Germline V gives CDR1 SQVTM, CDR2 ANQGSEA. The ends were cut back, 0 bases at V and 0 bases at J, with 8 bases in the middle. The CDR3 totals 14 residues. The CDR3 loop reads CSVEEQQLNTEAFF. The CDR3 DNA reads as TGCAGCGTTGAAGAGCAACAGCTGAACACTGAAGCTTTCTTT.

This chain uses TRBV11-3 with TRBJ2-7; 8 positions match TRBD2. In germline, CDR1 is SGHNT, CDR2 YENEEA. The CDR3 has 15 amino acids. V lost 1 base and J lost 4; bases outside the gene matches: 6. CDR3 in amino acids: CASSLGSGSQYEQYF. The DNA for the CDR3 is TGTGCCAGCAGCTTAGGAAGCGGGAGCCAGTACGAGCAGTACTTC.

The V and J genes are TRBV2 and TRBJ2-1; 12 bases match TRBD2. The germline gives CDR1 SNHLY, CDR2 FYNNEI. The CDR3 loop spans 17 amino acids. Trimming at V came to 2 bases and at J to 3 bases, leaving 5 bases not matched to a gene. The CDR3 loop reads CASSEPGLAGNYNEQFF. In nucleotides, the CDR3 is TGTGCCAGCAGTGAACCAGGACTAGCGGGAAACTACAATGAGCAGTTCTTC.

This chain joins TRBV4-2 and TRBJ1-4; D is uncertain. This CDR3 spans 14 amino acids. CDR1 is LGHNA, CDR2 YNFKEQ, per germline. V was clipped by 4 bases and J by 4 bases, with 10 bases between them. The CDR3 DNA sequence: TGTGCCAGCAGCCCCGACTTGGATAATGAAAAACTGTTTTTT. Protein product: CASSPDLDNEKLFF.

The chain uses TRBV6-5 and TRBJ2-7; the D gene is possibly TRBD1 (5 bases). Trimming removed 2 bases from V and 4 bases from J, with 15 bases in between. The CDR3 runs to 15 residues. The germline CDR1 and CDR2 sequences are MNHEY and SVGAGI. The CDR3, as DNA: TGTGCCAGCAGTTACGGTTCCGGCAGGGCTTACGAGCAGTACTTC. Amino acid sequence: CASSYGSGRAYEQYF.

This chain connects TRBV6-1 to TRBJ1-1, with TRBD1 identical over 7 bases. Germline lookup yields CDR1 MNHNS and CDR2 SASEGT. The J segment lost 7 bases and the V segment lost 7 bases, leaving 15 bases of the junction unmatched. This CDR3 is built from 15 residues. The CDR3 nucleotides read TGTGCCAGCACGTTGGTCGACAGGGCACATCGTGAAGCTTTCTTT. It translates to CASTLVDRAHREAFF.

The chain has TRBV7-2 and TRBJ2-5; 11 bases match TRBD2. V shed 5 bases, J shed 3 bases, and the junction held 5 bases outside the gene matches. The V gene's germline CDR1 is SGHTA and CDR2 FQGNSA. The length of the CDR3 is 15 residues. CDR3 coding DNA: TGTGCCAGCAGCACTATAGCGGGAGGGAAAGAGACCCAGTACTTC. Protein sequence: CASSTIAGGKETQYF.

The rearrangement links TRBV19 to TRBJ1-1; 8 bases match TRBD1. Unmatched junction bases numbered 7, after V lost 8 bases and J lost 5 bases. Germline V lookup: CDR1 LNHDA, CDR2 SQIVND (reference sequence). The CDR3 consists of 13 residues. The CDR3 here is CASSTGGYTEAFF. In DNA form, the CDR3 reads TGTGCCAGTTCTACAGGGGGTTATACTGAAGCTTTCTTT.

Here the CDR3 reads CASSQDARVAGPSYEQYF. CDR3 sequence (DNA): TGCGCCAGCAGCCAAGATGCGAGGGTAGCGGGGCCCTCCTACGAGCAGTACTTC. The chain is built from TRBV4-1 and TRBJ2-7; 8 positions agree with TRBD2. CDR3 length: 18 residues. Germline loops: CDR1 MGHRA, CDR2 YSYEKL. V gave up 0 bases and J gave up 0 bases; unmatched junction bases: 10.

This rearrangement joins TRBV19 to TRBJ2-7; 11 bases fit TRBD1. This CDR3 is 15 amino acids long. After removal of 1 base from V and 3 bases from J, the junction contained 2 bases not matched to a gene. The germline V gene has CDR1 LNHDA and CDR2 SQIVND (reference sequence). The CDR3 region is CASSIAGTGGYEQYF. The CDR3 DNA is TGTGCCAGTAGTATAGCCGGGACAGGGGGCTACGAGCAGTACTTC.

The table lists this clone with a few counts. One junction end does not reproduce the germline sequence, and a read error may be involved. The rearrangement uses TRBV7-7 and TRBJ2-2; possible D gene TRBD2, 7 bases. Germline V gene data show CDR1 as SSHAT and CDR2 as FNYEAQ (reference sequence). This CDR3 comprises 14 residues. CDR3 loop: CASSQGGETGELFF. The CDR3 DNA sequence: TGTGCTAGCAGCCAAGGGGGGGAAACCGGGGAGCTGTTTTTT.

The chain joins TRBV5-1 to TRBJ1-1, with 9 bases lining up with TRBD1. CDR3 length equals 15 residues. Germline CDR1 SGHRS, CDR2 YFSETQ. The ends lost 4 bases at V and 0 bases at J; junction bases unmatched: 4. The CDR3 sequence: CASSTTGGMNTEAFF. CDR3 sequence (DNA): TGCGCCAGCAGCACGACAGGGGGAATGAACACTGAAGCTTTCTTT. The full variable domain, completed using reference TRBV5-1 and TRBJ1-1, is KAGVTQTPRYLIKTRGQQVTLSCSPISGHRSVSWYQQTPGQGLQFLFEYFSETQRNKGNFPGRFSGRQFSNSRSEMNVSTLELGDSALYLCASSTTGGMNTEAFFGQGTRLTVV.

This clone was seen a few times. CDR3 in DNA: TGTGCCAGCAGTGCGGACAGGGTACGGGTAGGCGGCACTGAAGCTTTCTTT. It translates to CASSADRVRVGGTEAFF. V and J are TRBV2 and TRBJ1-1; 8 nucleotides align to TRBD1. The CDR3 is made up of 17 amino acids. Germline CDR1 SNHLY, CDR2 FYNNEI. The V gene end was trimmed by 4 bases and the J gene end by 4 bases; junction bases not matched to a gene: 14. Together with reference TRBV2 and TRBJ1-1, the CDR3 gives the full variable domain: EPEVTQTPSHQVTQMGQEVILRCVPISNHLYFYWYRQILGQKVEFLVSFYNNEISEKSEIFDDQFSVERPDGSNFTLKIRSTKLEDSAMYFCASSADRVRVGGTEAFFGQGTRLTVV.

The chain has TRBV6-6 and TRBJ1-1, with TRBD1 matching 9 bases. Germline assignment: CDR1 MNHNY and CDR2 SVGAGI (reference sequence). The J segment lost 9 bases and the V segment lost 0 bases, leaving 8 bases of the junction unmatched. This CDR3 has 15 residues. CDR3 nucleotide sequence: TGTGCCAGCAGTTACTCCCCCCAACAGGGGGCGCAAGCTTTCTTT. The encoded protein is CASSYSPQQGAQAFF.

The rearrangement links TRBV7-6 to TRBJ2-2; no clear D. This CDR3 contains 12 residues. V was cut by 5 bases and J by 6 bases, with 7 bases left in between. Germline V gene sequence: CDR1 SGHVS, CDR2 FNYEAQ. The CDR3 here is CASSVLAGELFF. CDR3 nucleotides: TGTGCCAGCAGCGTGTTAGCCGGGGAGCTGTTTTTT.

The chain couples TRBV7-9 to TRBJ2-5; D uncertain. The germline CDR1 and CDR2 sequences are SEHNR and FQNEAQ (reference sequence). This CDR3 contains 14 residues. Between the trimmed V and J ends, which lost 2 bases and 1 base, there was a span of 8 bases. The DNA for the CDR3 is TGTGCCAGCAGCTTAAGCACGGTCCAAGAGACCCAGTACTTC. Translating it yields CASSLSTVQETQYF.

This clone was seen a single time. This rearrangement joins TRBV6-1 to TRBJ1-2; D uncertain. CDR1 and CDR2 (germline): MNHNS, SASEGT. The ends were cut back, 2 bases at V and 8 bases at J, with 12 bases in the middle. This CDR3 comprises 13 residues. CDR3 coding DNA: TGTGCCAGCAGTGAAAGAGGGTTAGCGGGCTACACCTTC. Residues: CASSERGLAGYTF.

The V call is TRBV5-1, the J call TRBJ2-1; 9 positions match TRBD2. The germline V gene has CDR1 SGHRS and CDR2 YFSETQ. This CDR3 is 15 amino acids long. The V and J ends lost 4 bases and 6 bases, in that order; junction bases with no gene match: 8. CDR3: CASSRGIAGVNEQFF. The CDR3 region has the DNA TGCGCCAGCAGCCGGGGGATAGCGGGAGTCAATGAGCAGTTCTTC.

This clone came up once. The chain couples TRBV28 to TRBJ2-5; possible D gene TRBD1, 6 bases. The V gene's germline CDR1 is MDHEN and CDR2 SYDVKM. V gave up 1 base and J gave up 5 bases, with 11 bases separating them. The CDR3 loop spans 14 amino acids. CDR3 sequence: CASSLSGVGETQYF. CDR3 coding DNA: TGTGCCAGCAGTTTATCAGGGGTAGGGGAGACCCAGTACTTC.